This T cell receptor beta chain was obtained from a study of cytomegalovirus exposure and HLA in healthy donors (TCRdb year 2017). Describing the broader study: According to a later analysis, one platform produced both the roughly 110 validation repertoires and the approximately 670 repertoires of the first cohort. The study aimed to test whether cataloging public T cell receptors could reveal signatures of past pathogen exposure. A separate validation cohort of over a hundred different subjects was used in addition to the 666-subject first cohort. High-throughput TCR immunosequencing, statistical association of individual TCRs with disease status, and machine learning were combined to predict cytomegalovirus infection status. The paper's findings and limits, for the study overall: Most TCR sequences were observed very rarely across donors, whereas some public TCRs were present in many individuals. The study gave a list of 150 to 200 TCR beta chains associated with cytomegalovirus. Cytomegalovirus status was reported to be diagnosed by the classifier with high specificity and sensitivity in both the original and validation cohorts. According to the authors, the approach could potentially be generalized to other disease states and immunological phenotypes. Subsequent analysis determined that TCRs grouped into clusters in the first cohort also showed a tendency toward co-occurrence across the 130 or so validation repertoires, and approximately 94% of cluster scores exceeded 0. All 130 or so repertoires were used to score co-occurrence in the validation cohort in a later analysis, because that analysis had no HLA typing for the cohort. A few of the identified cytomegalovirus-associated TCR beta chains were confirmed in vitro to be specific for cytomegalovirus antigens.

As to this clone: Its antigen has not been determined. Base quality data are lacking; no much larger clone is found one base away.

The CDR3 measures 11 amino acids from cysteine to phenylalanine. The entry retains the CDR3 DNA only, 33 bases that are in frame from base 1. Via the germline V gene, CDR1 is MDHEN and CDR2 SYDVKM. Relative to germline, V is 10 bases shorter and J is 7 bases shorter, with 14 bases between their ends. The library was generated by the immunoSEQ multiplex PCR assay. On the authors' methods: To diagnose cytomegalovirus status from the catalog of TCR beta chain sequences, a statistical classification framework was built. TCRdb's version of the immuneACCESS table is confined to in-frame rearrangements and falls short of the full clone set. An unresolved V gene accounts for under half of the shortfall where checked; the remainder is of unknown origin. V and J calls and clone size are copied from that table; D and trimming were computed from the DNA. This sample holds 150,000 or so clones; 85% to 90% were observed only once. The ten largest account for about 2.2% of the sample.

Donors formed part of the validation cohort, which comprised fewer than 150 subjects and was distinct from the first cohort of roughly 600 subjects. The sequence joins TRBV28 to TRBJ2-7; no confident D gene assignment can be made. This sequence originates from a human donor in good health. The sequencing input was PBMCs. The sequenced DNA: TGTGCCATAAGTCAGTCCCCGGAGCAGTACTTC. This is translated as CAISQSPEQYF.